This TCR beta chain was sequenced in a study of control samples from healthy donors and cancer patients. Profiled with immunoSEQ multiplex PCR; TCRdb holds only in-frame clones, not every one. The sample has 100,000 to 150,000 clones; 70% to 90% are singletons. Sequences were obtained from blood. The source of this sequence is a man in his fifties in good health.

CDR3 protein: CASSDYLAGGTDTQYF. The DNA of the CDR3 is TGTGCCAGCAGCGACTATCTAGCGGGGGGCACAGATACGCAGTATTTT. J is TRBJ2-3 and V is TRBV28; 10 bases line up with TRBD2. CDR3 size: 16 residues. Germline loops: CDR1 MDHEN, CDR2 SYDVKM. V lost 6 bases, J lost 1 base, and 7 bases stayed unmatched. The full variable domain, its missing parts supplied by reference TRBV28 and TRBJ2-3, is DVKVTQSSRYLVKRTGEKVFLECVQDMDHENMFWYRQDPGLGLRLIYFSYDVKMKEKGDIPEGYSVSREKKERFSLILESASTNQTSMYLCASSDYLAGGTDTQYFGPGTRLTVL.